The clone carrying this TCR beta chain was counted a single time. Antigen specificity is unknown. These data belong to a study of cytomegalovirus exposure and HLA in healthy donors. Study results and caveats: It was 164 TCR beta chains that were listed as cytomegalovirus-associated.

In the PCR, 60 Vbeta and 13 Jbeta primers were used. Here immunoSEQ multiplex PCR was the method, and the copy in TCRdb shows in-frame clones only, minus some. This sample has 80,000 to 100,000 clones, with around three quarters found just once. Donors sampled were nominally healthy, though unrecorded immune exposures were likely. The V gene's germline CDR1 is SGHTA and CDR2 FQGNSA. Deletions cut 2 bases from V and 8 bases from J, with 12 bases between. There are 13 residues in the CDR3. The sequencing input was PBMCs. This chain uses TRBV7-2 with TRBJ1-1; unclear D gene. This clonotype was obtained from a male donor in good health and CMV-seropositive. The CDR3 DNA sequence: TGTGCCAGCAGCTTACCTGGCTGGGCAGAAGCTTTCTTT. Residues: CASSLPGWAEAFF.